This T cell receptor (beta chain) comes out of a study of OX40 agonist ivuxolimab in advanced cancers. Study results and limitations: Antigen specificity remained undetermined for the expanded peripheral T cells.

TCRdb keeps only in-frame clones here, not all; method: immunoSEQ multiplex PCR. Of 60,000 to 75,000 clones in the sample, about nine tenths were seen once. Germline V gives CDR1 SNHLY, CDR2 FYNNEI. The ends were cut back, 8 bases at V and 0 bases at J, with 11 bases in the middle. There are 14 residues in the CDR3. Regarding this clone: The antigen is undetermined.

The TCR was taken from an adult with an advanced solid tumor such as melanoma, head and neck, liver or kidney cancer. This sequence joins TRBV2 and TRBJ1-3, with D unclear. The sample consisted of CD4+ or CD8+ T cells sorted from blood, taken in a trial of the OX40 agonist ivuxolimab. The CDR3 loop reads CASLFGFSGNTIYF. CDR3 bases: TGTGCCAGCCTGTTTGGTTTCTCTGGAAACACCATATATTTT. The variable domain in full, completed from reference TRBV2 and TRBJ1-3, reads EPEVTQTPSHQVTQMGQEVILRCVPISNHLYFYWYRQILGQKVEFLVSFYNNEISEKSEIFDDQFSVERPDGSNFTLKIRSTKLEDSAMYFCASLFGFSGNTIYFGEGSWLTVV.